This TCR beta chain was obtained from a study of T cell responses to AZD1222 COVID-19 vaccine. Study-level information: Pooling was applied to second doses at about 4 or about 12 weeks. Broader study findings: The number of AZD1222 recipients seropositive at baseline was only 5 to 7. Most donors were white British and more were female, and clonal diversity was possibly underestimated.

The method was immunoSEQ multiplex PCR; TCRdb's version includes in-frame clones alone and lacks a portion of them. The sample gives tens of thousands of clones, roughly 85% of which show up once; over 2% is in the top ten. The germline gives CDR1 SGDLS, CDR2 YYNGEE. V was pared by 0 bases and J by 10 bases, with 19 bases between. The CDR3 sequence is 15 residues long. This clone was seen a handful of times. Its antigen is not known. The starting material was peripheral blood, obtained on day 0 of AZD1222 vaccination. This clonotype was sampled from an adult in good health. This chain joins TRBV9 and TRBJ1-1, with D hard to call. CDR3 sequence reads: CASSVASQADVSAFF. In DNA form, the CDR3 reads TGTGCCAGCAGCGTAGCGTCTCAGGCTGACGTTTCAGCTTTCTTT.